Shown below are 15 T cell receptor beta chains from a single sample sequenced in a study of regulatory T cells in long-lasting Graves disease. The time point was: newly diagnosed GD, antithyroid drugs for less than 3 months. Extracted RNA from PBMCs served as the source of the TCR library. Combining iRepertoire HTBI primers with Arm-PCR of CDR3 regions, the authors built TCR beta libraries. TCRdb re-called the multiplex PCR reads with MiXCR, one entry per CDR3 protein. The table lists 350,000 to 400,000 distinct CDR3 sequences, roughly 15% of them singletons. The same specimen was also included in a second study, on T cells in Graves' hyperthyroidism and ophthalmopathy.

Sequenced here: peripheral blood mononuclear cells (PBMCs), sampled at new diagnosis, from a patient treated with antithyroid drugs. These receptors were obtained from a woman between 18 and 29 years old with Graves disease.

This clonotype was recorded at least ten times. V and J are TRBV10-3 and TRBJ2-5; 7 bases map to TRBD2. The V gene's germline CDR1 is ENHRY and CDR2 SYGVKD. The CDR3 has 15 residues. V trimming: 5 bases; J trimming: 0 bases; junction bases outside the gene matches: 6. CDR3 DNA: TGTGCCATCAGTCGACTAGCAAGTAACCAAGAGACCCAGTACTTC. Its translation is CAISRLASNQETQYF.

This clonotype was seen ten or more times. The chain employs TRBV5-1 and TRBJ2-3; a possible D gene is TRBD2 (5 bases). V dropped 4 bases and J dropped 0 bases, with 9 bases sitting between them. CDR1 SGHRS and CDR2 YFSETQ come from the germline V gene. CDR3 length equals 14 residues. The CDR3 loop is CASSTRGSTDTQYF. Written as DNA, the CDR3 is TGCGCCAGCAGCACCCGGGGTAGCACAGATACGCAGTATTTT.

The rearrangement uses TRBV28 and TRBJ2-1, with D possibly called TRBD1 or TRBD2 (5 bases each). Germline V CDR1 and CDR2: MDHEN, SYDVKM. This CDR3 contains 16 residues. V gave up 0 bases and J gave up 2 bases, with 11 bases separating them. CDR3 DNA sequence: TGTGCCAGCAGTTTATGGATCGGGACCCCCTACAATGAGCAGTTCTTC. Its translation is CASSLWIGTPYNEQFF.

The chain couples TRBV12-3 or TRBV12-4 to TRBJ1-1; the match to TRBD1 covers 7 bases. This CDR3 comprises 15 residues. V was clipped by 5 bases and J by 5 bases; unmatched bases: 11. DNA for the CDR3: TGTGCCAGCAGTGTATTCGGCGCAGGGGGTACTGAAGCTTTCTTT. The encoded protein is CASSVFGAGGTEAFF.

The table lists this clonotype with many counts. The chain couples TRBV28 to TRBJ2-7; D unresolved. The length of the CDR3 is 12 residues. CDR1 and CDR2 (germline): MDHEN, SYDVKM. The V gene lost 6 bases and the J gene lost 7 bases, with 13 bases spanning the gap. CDR3 bases: TGTGCCAGCAGACAAGGGTTGGGGGAGCAGTACTTC. Translated, it gives CASRQGLGEQYF. Full variable domain (missing parts from reference TRBV28 and TRBJ2-7): DVKVTQSSRYLVKRTGEKVFLECVQDMDHENMFWYRQDPGLGLRLIYFSYDVKMKEKGDIPEGYSVSREKKERFSLILESASTNQTSMYLCASRQGLGEQYFGPGTRLTVT.

A remark on this clonotype: This may come from a read error, since a much larger clone is one base off. V and J are TRBV6-1 and TRBJ2-7; the match to TRBD2 covers 12 bases. The DNA end lines up better with TRBJ2-1; the J call may be wrong. The CDR3 contains 15 residues. CDR1 is MNHNS, CDR2 SASEGT, per germline. This CDR3 reads CASRKLAGGNNEQFF. The CDR3 DNA is TGTGCCAGCAGAAAACTAGCGGGAGGAAACAATGAGCAGTTCTTC.

This clonotype was recorded at least ten times. The V call is TRBV2, the J call TRBJ2-2; no definite D call. Trimming removed 6 bases at V and 2 bases at J, with 13 bases between. Germline-derived CDR1 and CDR2 are SNHLY and FYNNEI. This CDR3 has 15 residues. The chain's CDR3 is CASSRMGSNTGELFF. The DNA for the CDR3 is TGTGCCAGCAGCCGAATGGGCAGCAACACCGGGGAGCTGTTTTTT.

This chain uses TRBV5-1 with TRBJ2-2; TRBD1 is a possible D gene (6 bases). Trimming left V 3 bases short and J 4 bases short, with 19 bases between. CDR3 length: 17 amino acids. The germline gives CDR1 SGHRS, CDR2 YFSETQ. CDR3 coding DNA: TGCGCCAGCAGCTCCCAACCGGGACATTTCGGCACCGGGGAGCTGTTTTTT. This codes for CASSSQPGHFGTGELFF.

V and J are TRBV28 and TRBJ1-2, with D possibly TRBD1 on 5 matching bases. The V gene lost 10 bases and the J gene lost 6 bases, with 21 bases spanning the gap. This CDR3 is built from 14 residues. Germline V gives CDR1 MDHEN, CDR2 SYDVKM. CDR3 coding DNA: TGTGCCACCCCGCCAGGGAGAAATTCGGATGGCTACACCTTC. Encoded protein: CATPPGRNSDGYTF.

Turning to this clonotype: Likely a read error: the CDR3 ends without its conserved phenylalanine or tryptophan. Because the CDR3's place on the DNA is in doubt, the DNA is left out and the CDR3 is given as listed by TCRdb. The chain links TRBV5-1 to TRBJ2-7; TRBD2 reflects the table's D call only, with no check against the DNA. The CDR3 is made up of 9 amino acids, end residues included. The germline V gene encodes CDR1 SGHRS and CDR2 YFSETQ. The CDR3 here is CASRRGLAG.

This clonotype was counted between two and nine times. The genes are TRBV20-1 and TRBJ2-7; TRBD2 matches at 9 bases. Germline values: CDR1 DFQATT, CDR2 SNEGSKA (reference sequence). The V gene end was trimmed by 4 bases and the J gene end by 2 bases; junction bases not matched to a gene: 3. This CDR3 spans 13 amino acids. The CDR3 DNA is TGCAGTGCTACCATAGCGGGAGCCTACGAGCAGTACTTC. This sequence encodes CSATIAGAYEQYF.

The chain has TRBV4-3 and TRBJ2-6; TRBD1 aligns across 8 bases. This CDR3 spans 18 amino acids. The germline CDR1 and CDR2 sequences are LGHNA and YSLEER. J was trimmed by 1 base and V by 3 bases; bases with no gene match: 8. CDR3 loop: CASSHVGQVPSGANVLTF. In DNA form, the CDR3 reads TGCGCCAGCAGCCACGTGGGACAGGTCCCATCTGGGGCCAACGTCCTGACTTTC.

Only a few counts were recorded for this clonotype. This chain connects TRBV7-2 to TRBJ1-3, with D unclear. The ends were cut back, 1 base at V and 0 bases at J, with 16 bases in the middle. The germline V gene has CDR1 SGHTA and CDR2 FQGNSA. The CDR3 contains 18 residues. The CDR3: CASSLGVWARGSGNTIYF. The CDR3 nucleotides are TGTGCCAGCAGCTTAGGCGTTTGGGCCCGGGGCTCTGGAAACACCATATATTTT.

The V and J genes are TRBV7-2 and TRBJ2-1, with D uncertain. The J call could be wrong; TRBJ2-3 is a better fit for the DNA end. This CDR3 comprises 12 residues. Per the germline V gene, CDR1 is SGHTA and CDR2 is FQGNSA. CDR3 region: CASSLVSSQQYF. CDR3 coding DNA: TGTGCCAGCAGCTTAGTGTCTAGTCAGCAGTATTTT.

This clonotype was counted at least ten times. This chain joins TRBV6-2 or TRBV6-3 and TRBJ1-5; no clear D gene. The germline CDR1 and CDR2 sequences are MNHEY and SVGEGT. Trimming shortened V by 5 bases and J by 4 bases, and 12 bases separated the two germline ends. The CDR3 is 14 amino acids. As DNA, the CDR3 is TGTGCCAGCAGTGAAGGTGCAGAGAATCAGCCCCAGCATTTT. Amino acid sequence: CASSEGAENQPQHF.